This section outlines one T cell receptor (beta chain) sequence together with its context. Its matching antigen is unknown. This sample is part of a study of cytomegalovirus exposure and HLA in healthy donors. Study-wide points: As a later analysis showed, a missense DCLRE1C variant was linked to trimming of TCR beta V- and J-genes. TCR beta sequences numbering 15,000 to 20,000 were associated with HLA alleles at 0.05 false discovery rate in a later analysis. Among the CMV-associated chains, a few were confirmed in vitro as specific for CMV antigens.

Germline trimming cut 6 bases from V and 8 bases from J; bases unmatched to any gene: 14. The CDR3 consists of 17 residues. CDR1 is KGHSH and CDR2 is LQKENI in the germline V gene. The PCR contained 60 Vbeta and 13 Jbeta primers. Only in-frame clones appear in the TCRdb table, and some are missing; sequencing was by immunoSEQ multiplex PCR. The sample carries about 230,000 clones, around 80% recorded once. This sequence was found in a boy between 10 and 17 years old in good health and CMV-seronegative. The chain uses TRBV18 and TRBJ2-1; 12 bases agree with TRBD2. Specimen: PBMCs. CDR3 DNA: TGTGCCAGCTCCCAACGGTCGACTAGCGGGAGAGGGGATGAGCAGTTCTTC. The encoded protein is CASSQRSTSGRGDEQFF.